This T cell receptor beta chain derives from a study of T-cell memory formation after mild COVID-19. V lost 5 bases and J lost 7, with 14 bases in between. CDR1 LNHDA and CDR2 SQIVND come from the germline V gene (reference sequence). The CDR3 loop spans 13 amino acids. Using its own MiXCR run on the 5' RACE reads, TCRdb lists one record per CDR3 protein. Of fewer than 90,000 distinct CDR3 sequences in the sample, more than 10% were seen once. The sequenced sample consisted of PBMCs or a T cell subset sorted from them (not recorded which). The chain combines TRBV19 with TRBJ1-2, with D tentatively TRBD1 (5 bases). This receptor was obtained from a man between 18 and 35 years old who had mild COVID-19 (a few samples of this study predate the infection). Cell type and time point are not known. Here the CDR3 reads CASSPGPVFGYTF. CDR3 in DNA: TGTGCCAGTAGTCCGGGACCGGTATTTGGCTACACCTTC. Drawing the rest from reference TRBV19 and TRBJ1-2, the complete variable domain is DGGITQSPKYLFRKEGQNVTLSCEQNLNHDAMYWYRQDPGQGLRLIYYSQIVNDFQKGDIAEGYSVSREKKESFPLTVTSAQKNPTAFYLCASSPGPVFGYTFGSGTRLTVV.